Below are 27 T cell receptor beta chains sequenced from a single sample in a study of blood T cell repertoires in COVID-19. Clones were sequenced by immunoSEQ multiplex PCR, and TCRdb holds only the in-frame ones, with some missing. The data hold about 400,000 clones, with 89% observed a single time. Sequenced material: peripheral blood. The receptors were gathered from a man in his forties or fifties with acute or convalescent COVID-19.

The CDR3 sequence is CASSQTSGQETQYF. For the CDR3, the DNA is TGTGCCAGCAGCCAGACTAGCGGCCAAGAGACCCAGTACTTC. V and J are TRBV7-3 and TRBJ2-5; 9 positions agree with TRBD2. The V and J ends lost 5 bases and 1 base, in that order; junction bases with no gene match: 2. The CDR3 contains 14 residues. The germline gives CDR1 SGHTA, CDR2 FQGTGA.

This clone occurred once. This chain joins TRBV28 and TRBJ2-7; possible D gene TRBD1, 6 bases. Germline lookup yields CDR1 MDHEN and CDR2 SYDVKM. The germline V and J ends were trimmed by 5 bases and 4 bases, with 21 bases remaining between them. The CDR3 loop spans 16 amino acids. In nucleotides, the CDR3 is TGTGCCAGCAGTCAATCGTCTATAGGGGGATGGTACGAGCAGTACTTC. This gives the protein CASSQSSIGGWYEQYF.

This clone appeared a single time. CDR3 nucleotide sequence: TGTGCCAGCAGGGCCTGCTACACCTTC. This gives the protein CASRACYTF. The J gene is TRBJ1-2, the V gene TRBV14; D is unresolved. Germline V gene data show CDR1 as SGHDN and CDR2 as FVKESK. The V end lost 6 bases, the J end lost 9 bases, and 5 bases lay between the germline ends. The CDR3 is made up of 9 amino acids. The full variable domain, completed using reference TRBV14 and TRBJ1-2, is EAGVTQFPSHSVIEKGQTVTLRCDPISGHDNLYWYRRVMGKEIKFLLHFVKESKQDESGMPNNRFLAERTGGTYSTLKVQPAELEDSGVYFCASRACYTFGSGTRLTVV.

V and J are TRBV7-8 and TRBJ1-1; 8 bases are a match to TRBD1. Per germline, CDR1 SGHVS and CDR2 FQNEAQ. V was pared by 1 base and J by 7 bases, with 8 bases of the junction left unmatched. The CDR3 is made up of 15 amino acids. Here the CDR3 DNA reads TGTGCCAGCAGCTTAGACCGGGACAGGTTTGTTGAAGCTTTCTTT. This gives the protein CASSLDRDRFVEAFF.

This chain uses TRBV5-4 with TRBJ1-1; D unclear. Between the trimmed V and J ends, which lost 1 base and 5 bases, there was a span of 15 bases. The CDR3 has 15 residues. Germline CDR1 is SGHNT and CDR2 is YYREEE (reference sequence). The CDR3 DNA sequence: TGTGCCAGCAGCTTGAGCTGGGGAGGAGGGACTGAAGCTTTCTTT. Protein: CASSLSWGGGTEAFF.

This clone appeared a single time. The rearrangement uses TRBV6-4 and TRBJ2-2; D possibly corresponds to TRBD2 (5 bases). V was clipped by 8 bases and J by 6 bases, with 19 bases between them. Germline V lookup: CDR1 MRHNA, CDR2 SNTAGT. The CDR3 length is 15 residues. CDR3 in DNA: TGTGCCAGCGGGTTGAGGGATTTGCGCCCCGGGGAGCTGTTTTTT. This encodes CASGLRDLRPGELFF.

The genes are TRBV27 and TRBJ1-2; 7 positions agree with TRBD1. Germline V CDR1 and CDR2: MNHEY, SMNVEV (reference sequence). J lost 2 bases, V lost 8 bases, and 5 bases had no gene match. The CDR3 totals 13 residues. The CDR3 reads CASSPTGNYGYTF. The CDR3 coding sequence is TGTGCCAGCTCCCCGACAGGGAACTATGGCTACACCTTC.

The genes are TRBV27 and TRBJ2-5, with D tentatively TRBD1 (5 bases). Trimming stripped 8 bases from V and 5 bases from J, with 12 bases between. The germline V gene encodes CDR1 MNHEY and CDR2 SMNVEV (reference sequence). The CDR3 spans 12 residues. CDR3 in amino acids: CASGRVLETQYF. The DNA of the CDR3 is TGTGCCAGCGGCAGGGTTCTGGAGACCCAGTACTTC.

The chain couples TRBV4-1 to TRBJ1-2; 10 bases align to TRBD1. J was trimmed by 7 bases and V by 7 bases; bases with no gene match: 21. This CDR3 is 18 amino acids long. Germline-derived CDR1 and CDR2 are MGHRA and YSYEKL. CDR3 coding DNA: TGCGCCAGCAACACCCCGGGACAGGGGTCCTCGGGAAGGGGTGGCTACACCTTC. As protein: CASNTPGQGSSGRGGYTF.

The chain couples TRBV7-8 to TRBJ1-2, with D unclear. This CDR3 is built from 15 residues. Germline assignment: CDR1 SGHVS and CDR2 FQNEAQ. V gave up 2 bases and J gave up 2 bases, with 12 bases separating them. CDR3 amino acids: CASSLNRFSNYGYTF. The CDR3 bases are TGTGCCAGCAGCTTAAATCGTTTCTCGAACTATGGCTACACCTTC.

The chain couples TRBV20-1 to TRBJ1-2; D not resolved. Between the trimmed V and J ends, which lost 4 bases and 4 bases, there was a span of 7 bases. From germline, CDR1 is DFQATT and CDR2 SNEGSKA (reference sequence). This CDR3 has 11 residues. The CDR3 region is CSATTGYGYTF. The CDR3 DNA sequence: TGCAGTGCTACGACGGGCTATGGCTACACCTTC.

In this sample, this clone turned up once. The V and J genes are TRBV19 and TRBJ1-5; 8 nucleotides agree with TRBD1. The CDR3 loop spans 15 amino acids. J lost 5 bases, V lost 4 bases, and 7 bases had no gene match. The germline gives CDR1 LNHDA, CDR2 SQIVND (reference sequence). The CDR3 DNA is TGTGCCAGTAGTACCGATAACAGGGGGGATCAGCCCCAGCATTTT. Translation: CASSTDNRGDQPQHF.

The chain uses TRBV6-5 and TRBJ2-7, with D tentatively TRBD1 (5 bases). The CDR3 has 14 residues. Germline V gene lookup returns CDR1 MNHEY and CDR2 SVGAGI. Trimming took 6 bases from V and 4 from J, leaving 16 bases between them. This CDR3 is CASRSSRAVYEQYF. DNA for the CDR3: TGTGCCAGCAGAAGTAGCAGGGCAGTGTACGAGCAGTACTTC.

V is TRBV5-1 and J is TRBJ2-1; 10 nucleotides agree with TRBD2. V dropped 4 bases and J dropped 6; count of bases not matched to a gene: 10. CDR1 is SGHRS and CDR2 is YFSETQ in the germline V gene. This CDR3 contains 16 residues. CDR3 DNA: TGCGCCAGCAGCCTTCCTGCCGGGACTAGCGCCAATGAGCAGTTCTTC. It yields the protein CASSLPAGTSANEQFF.

The V call is TRBV7-9, the J call TRBJ2-5; the match to TRBD2 covers 10 bases. Germline trimming cut 1 base from V and 2 bases from J; bases unmatched to any gene: 7. The CDR3 is made up of 17 amino acids. Germline V gene sequence: CDR1 SEHNR, CDR2 FQNEAQ (reference sequence). The CDR3 coding sequence is TGTGCCAGCAGCTTAGTGTCTACTAGCGGGGATCAAGAGACCCAGTACTTC. This sequence encodes CASSLVSTSGDQETQYF. Based on the CDR3 plus reference TRBV7-9 and TRBJ2-5, the full variable domain is DTGVSQNPRHKITKRGQNVTFRCDPISEHNRLYWYRQTLGQGPEFLTYFQNEAQLEKSRLLSDRFSAERPKGSFSTLEIQRTEQGDSAMYLCASSLVSTSGDQETQYFGPGTRLLVL.

The chain joins TRBV11-2 to TRBJ1-5, with no clear D. In germline, CDR1 is SGHAT, CDR2 FQNNGV. The CDR3 consists of 13 residues. Trimming removed 7 bases from V and 3 bases from J, with 10 bases in between. This chain's CDR3 is CASTLGPNQPQHF. CDR3 DNA: TGTGCCAGCACCCTTGGGCCCAATCAGCCCCAGCATTTT.

The chain combines TRBV7-2 with TRBJ2-7, with 7 bases that match TRBD1. In germline, CDR1 is SGHTA, CDR2 FQGNSA. Trimming cost V 1 base and J 1 base; bases outside gene matches: 7. The CDR3 is made up of 16 amino acids. The CDR3 DNA sequence: TGTGCCAGCAGCTTAGTCGGGGACAGTTCATCCTACGAGCAGTACTTC. It encodes CASSLVGDSSSYEQYF.

The V and J genes are TRBV6-5 and TRBJ2-4; 7 bases match TRBD1. Germline assignment: CDR1 MNHEY and CDR2 SVGAGI. The trim removed 7 bases at V and 3 bases at J, leaving 3 bases unmatched. The CDR3 runs 13 residues. In DNA form, the CDR3 reads TGTGCCAGCACAGGGGGTCTCAAAAACATTCAGTACTTC. Translation gives CASTGGLKNIQYF.

The gene calls are TRBV27 and TRBJ1-2, with 9 positions matching TRBD1. The CDR3 loop spans 16 amino acids. Trimming at V came to 5 bases and at J to 6 bases, leaving 13 bases not matched to a gene. Per the germline V gene, CDR1 is MNHEY and CDR2 is SMNVEV (reference sequence). CDR3: CASSKGLTGGAHGYTF. The CDR3 coding sequence is TGTGCCAGCAGTAAGGGCTTAACAGGGGGCGCCCATGGCTACACCTTC.

CDR3 loop: CAWSSPTGRREQYF. The CDR3 nucleotides are TGTGCCTGGAGTTCTCCGACAGGGCGGCGCGAGCAGTACTTC. The chain has TRBV30 and TRBJ2-7, with 7 bases matching TRBD1. Per the germline V gene, CDR1 is GTSNPN and CDR2 is SVGIG (reference sequence). V lost 2 bases to trimming and J lost 6 bases; unmatched junction nucleotides: 10. The CDR3 totals 14 residues. Filled out from reference TRBV30 and TRBJ2-7, the complete variable domain reads SQTIHQWPATLVQPVGSPLSLECTVEGTSNPNLYWYRQAAGRGLQLLFYSVGIGQISSEVPQNLSASRPQDRQFILSSKKLLLSDSGFYLCAWSSPTGRREQYFGPGTRLTVT.

This clone was detected once. J is TRBJ1-1 and V is TRBV15; D unresolved. CDR1 is LNHNV and CDR2 is YYDKDF in the germline V gene (reference sequence). The CDR3 consists of 15 residues. Trimming removed 2 bases from V and 0 bases from J, with 10 bases in between. CDR3: CATSRSTSMNTEAFF. In nucleotides, the CDR3 is TGTGCCACCAGCAGATCCACTAGCATGAACACTGAAGCTTTCTTT.

The count of this clone is one. The V gene is TRBV5-4, the J gene TRBJ2-1, with 9 positions matching TRBD2. Germline loops: CDR1 SGHNT, CDR2 YYREEE (reference sequence). The CDR3 extends over 16 amino acids. Losses at the gene ends were 4 bases for V and 4 bases for J; bases not matched to a gene: 9. CDR3: CASSRGQREAYNEQFF. Written as DNA, the CDR3 is TGTGCCAGCAGCCGGGGTCAGCGGGAGGCTTACAATGAGCAGTTCTTC. Looking up the rest from reference TRBV5-4 and TRBJ2-1 gives the full variable domain: ETGVTQSPTHLIKTRGQQVTLRCSSQSGHNTVSWYQQALGQGPQFIFQYYREEENGRGNFPPRFSGLQFPNYSSELNVNALELDDSALYLCASSRGQREAYNEQFFGPGTRLTVL.

This clone was recorded only once. V gene TRBV7-2 combines with J gene TRBJ1-5; 10 positions agree with TRBD1. The CDR3 covers 16 residues. Germline-derived CDR1 and CDR2 are SGHTA and FQGNSA. V was pared by 1 base and J by 2 bases, with 2 bases of the junction left unmatched. The CDR3 bases are TGTGCCAGCAGCTTAGTCGGGACAGGGGGCAATCAGCCCCAGCATTTT. The encoded protein is CASSLVGTGGNQPQHF.

The V and J genes are TRBV6-6 and TRBJ2-7; TRBD2 matches 10 bases. The CDR3 consists of 15 residues. Germline V gives CDR1 MNHNY, CDR2 SVGAGI (reference sequence). V gave up 2 bases and J gave up 6 bases; unmatched junction bases: 7. For the CDR3, the DNA is TGTGCCAGCAGTTACCTAGCGGGAGACACGTCCGAGCAGTACTTC. It encodes CASSYLAGDTSEQYF.

This clone appeared a single time. The rearrangement links TRBV10-3 to TRBJ2-7; 8 nucleotides align to TRBD1. The CDR3 totals 14 residues. V gave up 6 bases and J gave up 6 bases; unmatched junction bases: 10. CDR1 ENHRY and CDR2 SYGVKD come from the germline V gene. CDR3 region: CAISAGTGLREQYF. The CDR3, as DNA: TGTGCCATCAGCGCCGGGACAGGTTTGCGCGAGCAGTACTTC.

The chain has TRBV3-1 (or the pseudogene TRBV3-2) and TRBJ1-5, with D tentatively TRBD1 (6 bases). CDR3 size: 16 residues. Deletions cut 8 bases from V and 2 bases from J, with 19 bases between. Germline V gene data show CDR1 as LGHDT and CDR2 as YNNKEL (reference sequence). The CDR3 DNA sequence: TGTGCCAGCCCAAACAAGACAGGTAGTGGCAATCAGCCCCAGCATTTT. Its protein is CASPNKTGSGNQPQHF.

The chain has TRBV27 and TRBJ2-5; the match to TRBD2 covers 7 bases. The V segment lost 4 bases and the J segment 9 bases; nucleotides outside the gene matches: 2. CDR3 size: 11 residues. Germline V lookup: CDR1 MNHEY, CDR2 SMNVEV (reference sequence). In DNA, the CDR3 is TGTGCCAGCAGTTGGGGGGGAGCCCAGTACTTC. Its protein product is CASSWGGAQYF.